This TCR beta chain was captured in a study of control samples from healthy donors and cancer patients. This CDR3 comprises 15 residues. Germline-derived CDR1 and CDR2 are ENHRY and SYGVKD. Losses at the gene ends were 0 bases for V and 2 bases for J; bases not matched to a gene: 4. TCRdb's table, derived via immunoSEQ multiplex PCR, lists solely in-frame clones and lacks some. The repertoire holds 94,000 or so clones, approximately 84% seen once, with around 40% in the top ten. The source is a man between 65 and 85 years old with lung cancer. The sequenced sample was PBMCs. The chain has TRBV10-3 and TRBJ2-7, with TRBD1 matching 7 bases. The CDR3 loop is CAISESFGQAYEQYF. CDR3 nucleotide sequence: TGTGCCATCAGTGAGTCGTTTGGACAGGCCTACGAGCAGTACTTC.